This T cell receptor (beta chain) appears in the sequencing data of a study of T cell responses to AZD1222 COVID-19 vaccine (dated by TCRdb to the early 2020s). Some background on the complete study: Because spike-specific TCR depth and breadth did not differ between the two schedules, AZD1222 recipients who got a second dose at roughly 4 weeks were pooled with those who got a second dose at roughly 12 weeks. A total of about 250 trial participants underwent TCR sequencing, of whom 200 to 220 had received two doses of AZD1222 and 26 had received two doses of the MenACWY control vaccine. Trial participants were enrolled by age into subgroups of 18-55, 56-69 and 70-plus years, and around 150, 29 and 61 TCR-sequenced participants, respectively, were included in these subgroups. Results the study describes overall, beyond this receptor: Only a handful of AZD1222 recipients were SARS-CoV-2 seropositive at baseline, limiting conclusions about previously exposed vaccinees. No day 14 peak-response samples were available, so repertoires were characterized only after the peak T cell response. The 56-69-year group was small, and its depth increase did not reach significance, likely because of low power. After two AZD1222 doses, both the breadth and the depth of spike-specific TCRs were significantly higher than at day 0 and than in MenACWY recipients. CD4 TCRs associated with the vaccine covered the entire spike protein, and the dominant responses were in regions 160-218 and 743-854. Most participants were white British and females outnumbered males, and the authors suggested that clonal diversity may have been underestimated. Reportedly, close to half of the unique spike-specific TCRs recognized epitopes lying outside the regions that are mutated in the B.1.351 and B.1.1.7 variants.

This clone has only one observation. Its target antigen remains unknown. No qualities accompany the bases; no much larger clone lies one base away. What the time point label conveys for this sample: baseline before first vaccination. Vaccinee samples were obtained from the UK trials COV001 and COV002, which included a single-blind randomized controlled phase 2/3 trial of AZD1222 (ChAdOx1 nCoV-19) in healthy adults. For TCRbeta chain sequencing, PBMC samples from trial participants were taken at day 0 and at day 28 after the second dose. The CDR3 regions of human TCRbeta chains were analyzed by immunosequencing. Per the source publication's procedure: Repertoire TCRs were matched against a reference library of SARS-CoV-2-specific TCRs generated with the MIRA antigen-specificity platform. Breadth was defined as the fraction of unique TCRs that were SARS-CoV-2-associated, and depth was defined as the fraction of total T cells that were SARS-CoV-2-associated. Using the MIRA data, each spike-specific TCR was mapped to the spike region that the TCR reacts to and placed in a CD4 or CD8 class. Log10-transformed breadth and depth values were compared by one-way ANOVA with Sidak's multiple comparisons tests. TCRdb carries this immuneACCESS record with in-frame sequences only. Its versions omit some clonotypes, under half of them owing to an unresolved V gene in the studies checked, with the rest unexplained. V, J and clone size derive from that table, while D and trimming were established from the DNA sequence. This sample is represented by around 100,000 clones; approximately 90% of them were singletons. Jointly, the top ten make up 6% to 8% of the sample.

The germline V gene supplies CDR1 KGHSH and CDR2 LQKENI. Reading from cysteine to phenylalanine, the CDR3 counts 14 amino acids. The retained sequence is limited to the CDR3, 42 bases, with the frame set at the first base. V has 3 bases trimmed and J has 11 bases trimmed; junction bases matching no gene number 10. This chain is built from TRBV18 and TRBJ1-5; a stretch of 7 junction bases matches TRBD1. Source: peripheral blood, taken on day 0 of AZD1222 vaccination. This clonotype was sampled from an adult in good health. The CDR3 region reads CASSPDRAYGTQHF. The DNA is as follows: TGTGCCAGCTCACCCGACAGGGCCTACGGGACCCAGCATTTT.